This T cell receptor (beta chain) appears in the sequencing data of a study of identical twins. Germline CDR1 is SEHNR and CDR2 is FQNEAQ (reference sequence). Trimming pared 4 bases from V and 5 bases from J, leaving 10 bases between. CDR3 size: 13 residues. MiXCR, applied by TCRdb to the 5' RACE reads, yields one record per CDR3 protein. The sample includes hundreds of thousands of distinct CDR3 sequences, around a sixth seen only once; the top ten take roughly 13%. The sample was also reused in another study, on T cells expressing NK-cell markers.

The sequence derives from a woman under 30 in good health. Sequenced input: PBMCs. The chain couples TRBV7-9 to TRBJ2-3; the D is unclear. DNA for the CDR3: TGTGCCAGCAGCTCCCTCTCGGGAGATACGCAGTATTTT. It codes for CASSSLSGDTQYF.